One T cell receptor beta chain is described in this entry. This specimen comes from a study of blood T cell repertoires in COVID-19. Study-level background: There were acute and convalescent COVID-19 samples, and they came from the United States, Italy and Spain. The analysed material was cDNA or gDNA that came from T cells, B-cell-depleted T cells, or PBMCs.

In the authors' methods: Reference gene primer amplification yielded estimated nucleated cell counts. TCRdb's table, derived via immunoSEQ multiplex PCR, lists solely in-frame clones and lacks some. That table furnishes V, J and clone size, whereas the DNA furnished D and trimming. The table shows around 120,000 clones, with around four fifths occurring only once. The CDR3 is 16 residues long. The trim removed 3 bases at V and 3 bases at J, leaving 10 bases unmatched. Germline lookup yields CDR1 SGHRS and CDR2 YFSETQ. This receptor was taken from a man aged 35 to 55 with active or convalescent COVID-19. Sequenced: peripheral blood. V gene TRBV5-1 combines with J gene TRBJ2-7, with TRBD1 matching over 9 bases. The chain's CDR3 is CASSSSPGQGLYEQYF. Written as DNA, the CDR3 is TGCGCCAGCAGCTCCTCTCCGGGACAGGGACTCTACGAGCAGTACTTC.